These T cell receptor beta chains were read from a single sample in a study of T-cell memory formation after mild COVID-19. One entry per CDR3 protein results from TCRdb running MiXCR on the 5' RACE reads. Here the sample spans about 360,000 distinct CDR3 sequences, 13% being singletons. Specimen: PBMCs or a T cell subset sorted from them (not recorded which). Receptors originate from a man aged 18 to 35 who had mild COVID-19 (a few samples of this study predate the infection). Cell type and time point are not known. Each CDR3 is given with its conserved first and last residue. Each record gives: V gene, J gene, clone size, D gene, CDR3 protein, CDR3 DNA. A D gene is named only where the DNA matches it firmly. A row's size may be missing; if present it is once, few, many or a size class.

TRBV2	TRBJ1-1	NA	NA	CASSEEGSTEAFF	TGTGCCAGCAGTGAAGAGGGCAGCACTGAAGCTTTCTTT
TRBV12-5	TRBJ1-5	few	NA	CASGPQGWGYSNQPQHF	TGTGCTAGTGGGCCCCAGGGGTGGGGTTATAGCAATCAGCCCCAGCATTTT
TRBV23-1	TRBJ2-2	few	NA	CASSQSPTGELFF	TGCGCCAGCAGTCAATCCCCGACCGGGGAGCTGTTTTTT
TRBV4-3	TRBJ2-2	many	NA	CASSLGYPNTGELFF	TGCGCCAGCAGCCTCGGCTACCCGAACACCGGGGAGCTGTTTTTT
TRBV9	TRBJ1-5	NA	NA	CASTWGGANSSNQPQHF	TGTGCCAGCACCTGGGGAGGGGCAAACTCCTCGAATCAGCCCCAGCATTTT
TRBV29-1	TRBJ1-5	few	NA	CSVAGPGGNQPQHF	TGCAGCGTTGCGGGGCCCGGGGGCAATCAGCCCCAGCATTTT
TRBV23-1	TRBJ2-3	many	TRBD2	CASSQYRGEGGRLSTDTQYF	TGCGCCAGCAGTCAATACCGCGGAGAGGGAGGGAGGTTGAGCACAGATACGCAGTATTTT
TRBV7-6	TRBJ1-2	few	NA	CASSFPRDNPGNYGYTF	TGTGCCAGCAGCTTCCCTCGGGACAACCCAGGAAACTATGGCTACACCTTC
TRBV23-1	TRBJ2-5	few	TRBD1	CASSQDRGGGKTQYF	TGCGCCAGCAGTCAAGACAGGGGAGGAGGAAAGACCCAGTACTTC
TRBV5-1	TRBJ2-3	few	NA	CASSLVATTDTQYF	TGCGCCAGCAGCTTGGTAGCCACCACAGATACGCAGTATTTT
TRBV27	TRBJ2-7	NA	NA	CASSAPWDGTYEQYF	TGTGCCAGCAGCGCTCCTTGGGACGGGACCTACGAGCAGTACTTC
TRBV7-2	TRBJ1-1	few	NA	CASTKNWDTEAFF	TGTGCCAGCACCAAAAATTGGGACACTGAAGCTTTCTTT
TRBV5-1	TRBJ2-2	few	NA	CASSPSPGGELFF	TGCGCCAGCAGCCCCAGTCCTGGCGGGGAGCTGTTTTTT